This paragraph covers one TCR beta chain sequence. No antigen is known for it. Produced via immunoSEQ multiplex PCR; TCRdb's table is partial and in-frame only. The sample has 60,000 to 95,000 clones; more than 75% are singletons. The data originate from a study of OX40 agonist ivuxolimab in advanced cancers. Overall study: The mean age was about 57 years, ranging from 23 to 79, with under 90% of participants male.

Study-level results: Certain nonresponding patients likewise had low normalized T-cell clonal expansion. At 0.1 to 3.0 mg/kg, CD4+ and CD8+ blood T cells expanded clonally by week 6.

This CDR3 spans 15 amino acids. V was trimmed by 2 bases and J by 1 base, leaving 12 bases between them. Germline V CDR1 and CDR2: SGDLS, YYNGEE. Specimen: CD4+ or CD8+ T cells sorted from blood, collected in a trial of the OX40 agonist ivuxolimab. This TCR derives from an adult with an advanced solid tumor such as melanoma, head and neck, liver or kidney cancer. The V gene is TRBV9, the J gene TRBJ2-5, with D uncertain. The CDR3 loop reads CASSVFVGIQETQYF. The CDR3 region has the DNA TGTGCCAGCAGCGTGTTCGTCGGAATCCAAGAGACCCAGTACTTC. Looking up the rest from reference TRBV9 and TRBJ2-5 gives the full variable domain: DSGVTQTPKHLITATGQRVTLRCSPRSGDLSVYWYQQSLDQGLQFLIQYYNGEERAKGNILERFSAQQFPDLHSELNLSSLELGDSALYFCASSVFVGIQETQYFGPGTRLLVL.